The sequence of this T cell receptor beta chain was determined in a study of T cell responses to AZD1222 COVID-19 vaccine. Broader study findings: Repertoires were obtained solely post-peak T cell response. It was only six AZD1222 recipients who were seropositive at baseline. Donor demographics were predominantly white British with a female majority; clonal diversity may be underestimated.

Using immunoSEQ multiplex PCR, the repertoire was profiled, and TCRdb retains in-frame clones only, with some absent. Of under 150,000 clones listed, roughly 92% are singletons. As for this clone: The target antigen is unknown.

Sequencing was performed on peripheral blood, taken on day 0 of AZD1222 vaccination. This receptor was identified in an adult in good health.

The CDR3: CASSFVQRAAPWGLYEQYF. Here the CDR3 DNA reads TGTGCCAGCAGCTTCGTTCAGCGGGCCGCACCCTGGGGACTCTACGAGCAGTACTTC. The chain uses TRBV7-9 and TRBJ2-7; D is possibly TRBD2 (6 bases). Per the germline V gene, CDR1 is SEHNR and CDR2 is FQNEAQ (reference sequence). Trimming removed 3 bases at V and 3 bases at J, with 27 bases between. The CDR3 has 19 amino acids.